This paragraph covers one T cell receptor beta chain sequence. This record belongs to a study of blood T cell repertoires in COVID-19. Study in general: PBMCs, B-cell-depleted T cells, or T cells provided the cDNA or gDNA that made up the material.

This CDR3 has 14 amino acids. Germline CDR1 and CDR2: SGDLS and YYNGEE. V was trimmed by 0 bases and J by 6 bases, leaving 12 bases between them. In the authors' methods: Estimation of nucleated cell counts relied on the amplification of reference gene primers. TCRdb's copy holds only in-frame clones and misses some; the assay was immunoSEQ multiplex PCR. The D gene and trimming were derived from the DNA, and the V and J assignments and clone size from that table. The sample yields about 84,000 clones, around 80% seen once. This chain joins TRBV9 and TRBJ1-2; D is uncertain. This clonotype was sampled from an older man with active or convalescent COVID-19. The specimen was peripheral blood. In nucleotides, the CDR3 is TGTGCCAGCAGCGTAGGGTATAGAAAAGATGGCTACACCTTC. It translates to CASSVGYRKDGYTF.